This passage covers 5 T cell receptor beta chains from one sample sequenced in a study of blood T cell repertoires in COVID-19. The data were produced by immunoSEQ multiplex PCR, yet TCRdb's version contains in-frame clones alone and is incomplete. The top ten hold approximately 1% of the sample, which has 250,000 to 300,000 clones, approximately 88% seen once. The sample comprised PBMCs or T cells enriched from blood (not recorded which). All receptors come from a woman in her twenties or thirties who had recovered from COVID-19.

This clone was seen a handful of times. The rearrangement joins TRBV28 to TRBJ1-1, with D perhaps TRBD1 (5 bases). Trimming stripped 2 bases from V and 1 base from J, with 5 bases between. CDR3 length: 13 residues. CDR1 MDHEN and CDR2 SYDVKM come from the germline V gene. CDR3: CASSLDRNTEAFF. Here the CDR3 DNA reads TGTGCCAGCAGTTTAGACAGGAACACTGAAGCTTTCTTT. Looking up the rest from reference TRBV28 and TRBJ1-1 gives the full variable domain: DVKVTQSSRYLVKRTGEKVFLECVQDMDHENMFWYRQDPGLGLRLIYFSYDVKMKEKGDIPEGYSVSREKKERFSLILESASTNQTSMYLCASSLDRNTEAFFGQGTRLTVV.

This sequence joins TRBV21-1 and TRBJ1-5; TRBD1 reflects the table's D call only, with no check against the DNA. TRBV21-1 is a recognized pseudogene. The CDR3 covers 14 residues. The CDR3 sequence: CASSVGQLNQPQHF. Here the CDR3 DNA reads TGTGCCAGCTCAGTCGGACAGCTAAATCAGCCCCAGCATTTT.

J is TRBJ2-3 and V is TRBV5-4; 8 bases are shared with TRBD2. V shed 0 bases, J shed 4 bases, and the junction held 4 bases outside the gene matches. This CDR3 comprises 15 residues. Germline CDR1 is SGHNT and CDR2 is YYREEE (reference sequence). The CDR3 reads CASSLAGGPSDTQYF. The DNA of the CDR3 is TGTGCCAGCAGCTTGGCGGGGGGGCCATCAGATACGCAGTATTTT.

The chain recombines TRBV5-6 with TRBJ1-4; TRBD1 is a possible D gene (6 bases). This CDR3 comprises 17 residues. CDR1 and CDR2 from the germline V gene are SGHDT and YYEEEE. Between the trimmed V and J ends, which lost 0 bases and 0 bases, there was a span of 12 bases. CDR3 nucleotides: TGTGCCAGCAGCTTGGCGACAGGTCGTCCAACTAATGAAAAACTGTTTTTT. It yields the protein CASSLATGRPTNEKLFF.

This rearrangement joins TRBV7-2 to TRBJ2-2; possibly TRBD1 for D (5 bases). The CDR3 consists of 15 residues. The V end lost 0 bases, the J end lost 6 bases, and 11 bases lay between the germline ends. The germline gives CDR1 SGHTA, CDR2 FQGNSA. The CDR3 spells CASSLAKAGSGELFF. CDR3 in DNA: TGTGCCAGCAGCTTAGCAAAGGCAGGGTCCGGGGAGCTGTTTTTT.